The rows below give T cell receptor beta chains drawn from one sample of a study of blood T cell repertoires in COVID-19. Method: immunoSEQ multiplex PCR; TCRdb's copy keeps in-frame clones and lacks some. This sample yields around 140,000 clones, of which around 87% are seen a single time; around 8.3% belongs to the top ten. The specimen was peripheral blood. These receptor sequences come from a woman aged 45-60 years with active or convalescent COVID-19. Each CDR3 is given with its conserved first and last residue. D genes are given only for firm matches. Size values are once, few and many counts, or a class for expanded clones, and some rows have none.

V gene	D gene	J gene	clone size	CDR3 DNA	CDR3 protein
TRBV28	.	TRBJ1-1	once	TGTGCCAGCACCCCTCAGGAGGGGGGGTACACTGAAGCTTTCTTT	CASTPQEGGYTEAFF
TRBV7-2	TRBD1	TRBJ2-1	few	TGTGCCAGCAGCTTACAGGGGGCTGCGTACAATGAGCAGTTCTTC	CASSLQGAAYNEQFF
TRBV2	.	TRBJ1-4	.	TGTGCCAGCAGTCAAATGGGGAGAGAACTGTTTTTT	CASSQMGRELFF
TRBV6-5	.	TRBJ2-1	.	TGTGCCAGCAGTTATCGAGGACTTCACAATGAGCAGTTCTTC	CASSYRGLHNEQFF
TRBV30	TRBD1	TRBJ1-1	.	TGTGCCTGGAGTTACAGGGGCGCTGAAGCTTTCTTT	CAWSYRGAEAFF
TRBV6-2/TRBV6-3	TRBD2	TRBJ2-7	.	TGTGCCAGCAGTTACTCCCATAGCGGGGCCTACGAGCAGTACTTC	CASSYSHSGAYEQYF
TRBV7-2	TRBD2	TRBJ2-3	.	TGTGCCAGCAGCATCGGACTAGCGGCAACTAGCACAGATACGCAGTATTTT	CASSIGLAATSTDTQYF
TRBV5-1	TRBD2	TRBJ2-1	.	TGCGCCAGCAGCCTCGGGACTAGCGGGAGGAAGAGGCAGTTCTTC	CASSLGTSGRKRQFF
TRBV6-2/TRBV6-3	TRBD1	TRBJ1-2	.	TGTGCCAGCAGTTACTCGCAGGGGGCGGGAGGCTACACCTTC	CASSYSQGAGGYTF
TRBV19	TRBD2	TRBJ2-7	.	TGTGCCAGTACCCCGCGGACTAGCGGGAGGGTTAGCTCCTACGAGCAGTACTTC	CASTPRTSGRVSSYEQYF
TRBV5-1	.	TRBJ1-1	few	TGCGCCAGCAGCTTGGGAGCGGGGGGAGGCACTGAAGCTTTCTTT	CASSLGAGGGTEAFF
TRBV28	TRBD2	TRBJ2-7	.	TGTGCCACGAGGGGACTAGCGGGAGTTGACTACGAGCAGTACTTC	CATRGLAGVDYEQYF
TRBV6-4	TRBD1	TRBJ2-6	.	TGTGCCAGCAGTGACCAGGGGGCTGGGGCCAACGTCCTGACTTTC	CASSDQGAGANVLTF
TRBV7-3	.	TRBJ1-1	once	TGTGCCAGCAGCTTGCAGGGGAACACTGAAGCTTTCTTT	CASSLQGNTEAFF
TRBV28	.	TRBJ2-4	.	TGTGCCAGCAGTTTACAGGGCTTAGCCAAAAACATTCAGTACTTC	CASSLQGLAKNIQYF
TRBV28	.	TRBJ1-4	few	TGTGCCAGCACTTGGGGGGAGGGGAAACTGTTTTTT	CASTWGEGKLFF
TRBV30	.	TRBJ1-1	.	TGTGCCTGGAGTGTTTCTGGGGAGGCTGAAGCTTTCTTT	CAWSVSGEAEAFF
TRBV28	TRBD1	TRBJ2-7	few	TGTGCCAGCAGCCTCCCGGGACAGGGCGAAACCTACGAGCAGTACTTC	CASSLPGQGETYEQYF
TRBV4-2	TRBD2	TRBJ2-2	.	TGTGCCAGCAGCCAGCTGGACCAGCGGGGGGGGGAGCTGTTTTTT	CASSQLDQRGGELFF
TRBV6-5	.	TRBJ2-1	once	TGTGCCAGCCAGTTAACCGGCGGCGTCTACAATGAGCAGTTCTTC	CASQLTGGVYNEQFF
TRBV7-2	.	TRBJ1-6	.	TGTGCCAGCAGCCCGCAGACAGGAGTAAATTCACCCCTCCACTTT	CASSPQTGVNSPLHF
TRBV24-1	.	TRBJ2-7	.	TGTGCCACCAGTGGGATAGGGGATGAGCAGTACTTC	CATSGIGDEQYF
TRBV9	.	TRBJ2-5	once	TGTGCCAGCAGCGTAGGCGAAGAGACCCAGTACTTC	CASSVGEETQYF
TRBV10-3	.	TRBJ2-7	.	TGTGCCATCAGTGAGTCGTTCCCATACGAGCAGTACTTC	CAISESFPYEQYF
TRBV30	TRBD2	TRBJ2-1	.	TGTGCCTATCTAAAAACTAGCGGTGCGGGGACCTACAATGAGCAGTTCTTC	CAYLKTSGAGTYNEQFF
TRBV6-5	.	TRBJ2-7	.	TGTGCCAGCAACCAGGGTTACGAGCAGTACTTC	CASNQGYEQYF
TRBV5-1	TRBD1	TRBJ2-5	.	TGCGCCAGCAGCAAAGGACAGGGGATGGTTGAGACCCAGTACTTC	CASSKGQGMVETQYF
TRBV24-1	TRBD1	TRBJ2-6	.	TGTGCCACCAGTGTTGACAGGGCTGGGGCCAACGTCCTGACTTTC	CATSVDRAGANVLTF
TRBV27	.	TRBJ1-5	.	TGTGCCAGCAGTTTATCCCTGACAACCTATCAGCCCCAGCATTTT	CASSLSLTTYQPQHF
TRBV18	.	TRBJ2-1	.	TGTGCCAGCTCACCAGTTTTTAGAAATGAGCAGTTCTTC	CASSPVFRNEQFF
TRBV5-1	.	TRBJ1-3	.	TGCGCCAGCAGCTTGGGGGAGCGAAACACCATATATTTT	CASSLGERNTIYF
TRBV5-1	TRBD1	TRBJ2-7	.	TGCGCCAGCAGCTGGGGACAGGGTCGCGAGCAGTACTTC	CASSWGQGREQYF
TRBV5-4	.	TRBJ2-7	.	TGTGCCAGCAGTCAAACCTCCGGGGTCCATAACGAGCAGTACTTC	CASSQTSGVHNEQYF
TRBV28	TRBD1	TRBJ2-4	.	TGTGCCAGCAGTTTACGGACAGGGGGAGTGGGGGCCAAAAACATTCAGTACTTC	CASSLRTGGVGAKNIQYF
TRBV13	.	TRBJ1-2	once	TGTGCCAGCAGCCCAACCACAGGCGTCTATGGCTACACCTTC	CASSPTTGVYGYTF
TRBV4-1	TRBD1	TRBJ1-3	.	TGCGCCAGCAGCCACCCGTGGACAGGACACTCTGGAAACACCATATATTTT	CASSHPWTGHSGNTIYF
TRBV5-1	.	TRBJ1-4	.	TGCGCCAGCAGCTTCAACACGGGTACTAATGAAAAACTGTTTTTT	CASSFNTGTNEKLFF
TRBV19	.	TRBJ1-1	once	TGTGCCAGTAGTCAGGGCATGAACACTGAAGCTTTCTTT	CASSQGMNTEAFF
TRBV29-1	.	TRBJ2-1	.	TGCAGCGTTGAAGATCCCGGGACACCCTACAATGAGCAGTTCTTC	CSVEDPGTPYNEQFF
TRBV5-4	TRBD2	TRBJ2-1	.	TGTGCCAGCAGCTCGCTAGCGGGAGGCTACAATGAGCAGTTCTTC	CASSSLAGGYNEQFF